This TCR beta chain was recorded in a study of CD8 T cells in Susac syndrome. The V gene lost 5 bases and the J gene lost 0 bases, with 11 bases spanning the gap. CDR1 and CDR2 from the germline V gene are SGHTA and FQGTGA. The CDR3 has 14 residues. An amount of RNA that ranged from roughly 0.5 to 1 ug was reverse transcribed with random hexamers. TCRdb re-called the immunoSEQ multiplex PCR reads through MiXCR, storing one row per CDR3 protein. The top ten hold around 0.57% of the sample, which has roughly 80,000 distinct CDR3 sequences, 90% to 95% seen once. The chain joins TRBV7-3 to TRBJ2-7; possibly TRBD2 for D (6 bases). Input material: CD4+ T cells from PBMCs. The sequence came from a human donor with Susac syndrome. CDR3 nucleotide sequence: TGTGCCAGCAGCAGTCAGCGGGTCTCCTACGAGCAGTACTTC. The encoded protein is CASSSQRVSYEQYF.